In its sample, the clone carrying this T cell receptor (beta chain) was seen once. This specimen comes from a study of blood T cell repertoires in COVID-19. Study information: Donors in the United States, Italy and Spain gave samples during acute or convalescent COVID-19.

Germline CDR1 is MGHRA and CDR2 is YSYEKL. The ends were cut back, 1 base at V and 8 bases at J, with 21 bases in the middle. CDR3 length: 18 residues. In the study's own analysis: By means of reference gene primer amplification, nucleated cell counts were estimated. Measured with immunoSEQ multiplex PCR; TCRdb has only the in-frame clones, and not every one. D and trimming come from the DNA, and the V and J calls and clone size come from that table. The data show 250,000 to 300,000 clones, 89% seen once. The sequenced sample was peripheral blood. This chain connects TRBV4-1 to TRBJ1-6; D call uncertain. The TCR comes from a woman aged 55-75 years with acute or convalescent COVID-19. The CDR3 bases are TGCGCCAGCAGCCAAGCTCATTTGGTGTCCCGAGGGCATTCACCCCTCCACTTT. Residues: CASSQAHLVSRGHSPLHF.